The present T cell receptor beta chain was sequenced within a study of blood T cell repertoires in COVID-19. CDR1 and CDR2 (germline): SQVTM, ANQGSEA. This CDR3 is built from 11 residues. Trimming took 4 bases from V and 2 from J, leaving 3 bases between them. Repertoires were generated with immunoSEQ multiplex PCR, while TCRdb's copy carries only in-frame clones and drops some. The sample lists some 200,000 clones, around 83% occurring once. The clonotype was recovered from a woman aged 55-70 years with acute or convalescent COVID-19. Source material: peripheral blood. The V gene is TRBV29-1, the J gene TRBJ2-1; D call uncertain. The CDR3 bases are TGCAGCGTTGCGGCCTACAATGAGCAGTTCTTC. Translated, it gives CSVAAYNEQFF.